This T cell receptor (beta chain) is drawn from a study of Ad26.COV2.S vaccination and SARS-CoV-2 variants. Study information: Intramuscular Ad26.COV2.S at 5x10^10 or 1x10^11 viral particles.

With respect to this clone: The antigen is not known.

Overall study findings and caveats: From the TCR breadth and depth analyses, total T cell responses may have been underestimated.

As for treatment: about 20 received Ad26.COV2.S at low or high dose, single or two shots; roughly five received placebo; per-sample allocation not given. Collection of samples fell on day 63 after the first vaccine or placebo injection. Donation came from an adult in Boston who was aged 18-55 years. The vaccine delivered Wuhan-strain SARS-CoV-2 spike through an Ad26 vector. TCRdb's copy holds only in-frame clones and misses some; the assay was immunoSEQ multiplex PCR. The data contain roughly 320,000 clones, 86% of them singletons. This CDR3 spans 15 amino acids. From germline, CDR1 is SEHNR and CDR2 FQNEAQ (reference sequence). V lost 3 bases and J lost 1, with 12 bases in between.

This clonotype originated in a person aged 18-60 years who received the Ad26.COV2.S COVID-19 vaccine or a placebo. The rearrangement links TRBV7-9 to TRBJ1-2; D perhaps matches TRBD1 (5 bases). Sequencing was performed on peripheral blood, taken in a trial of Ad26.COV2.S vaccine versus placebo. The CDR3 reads CASSLTQGRNYGYTF. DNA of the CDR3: TGTGCCAGCAGCTTGACCCAGGGCCGTAACTATGGCTACACCTTC.